One sample yielded the 13 T cell receptor beta chains listed below, sequenced in a study of T cell responses to AZD1222 COVID-19 vaccine. Sequencing used immunoSEQ multiplex PCR; TCRdb keeps in-frame clones, though not all of them. The data hold about 150,000 clones, with 85% to 95% observed a single time. The sequenced sample was peripheral blood, obtained on day 0 of AZD1222 vaccination. The receptors originated from an adult in good health.

The CDR3 loop is CASTGQGGETQYF. In DNA form, the CDR3 reads TGTGCCAGCACTGGACAGGGGGGTGAGACCCAGTACTTC. The chain combines TRBV2 with TRBJ2-5; 10 bases agree with TRBD1. The J segment lost 5 bases and the V segment lost 7 bases, leaving 4 bases of the junction unmatched. This CDR3 spans 13 amino acids. Per the germline V gene, CDR1 is SNHLY and CDR2 is FYNNEI.

V is TRBV20-1 and J is TRBJ2-7; D ambiguous. This CDR3 comprises 11 residues. Germline lookup yields CDR1 DFQATT and CDR2 SNEGSKA (reference sequence). V was shortened by 3 bases and J by 5 bases, with 8 bases between the two germline ends. This CDR3 is CSARPLDEQYV. The DNA of the CDR3 is TGCAGTGCTAGGCCCCTCGACGAGCAGTACGTC.

This rearrangement joins TRBV6-5 to TRBJ2-2; no reliable D call. Trimming removed 5 bases at V and 2 bases at J, with 0 bases between. The CDR3 is 11 residues long. Germline CDR1 is MNHEY and CDR2 is SVGAGI. CDR3 residues: CASSNTGELFF. The DNA for the CDR3 is TGTGCCAGCAGTAACACCGGGGAGCTGTTTTTT.

DNA of the CDR3: TGTGCCAGCTCACCATTGGGCAGCTCCTACGAGCAGTACGTC. This translates into CASSPLGSSYEQYV. V gene TRBV18 combines with J gene TRBJ2-7; unclear D gene. Germline V gene sequence: CDR1 KGHSH, CDR2 LQKENI. There are 14 residues in the CDR3. Trimming took off 2 bases at V and 0 bases at J, with 8 bases between the two ends.

This clone has just a few counts. V usage is TRBV19 and J usage is TRBJ2-7; D gene ambiguous. V lost 3 bases to trimming and J lost 2 bases, with 14 bases between them. Germline V gives CDR1 LNHDA, CDR2 SQIVND (reference sequence). CDR3 size: 15 residues. The CDR3 is CASSIGFSGAYEQYV. The CDR3 coding sequence is TGTGCCAGTAGTATCGGGTTTTCCGGTGCCTACGAGCAGTACGTC.

The chain carries TRBV7-9 and TRBJ2-2, with D uncertain. The CDR3 spans 14 residues. The germline CDR1 and CDR2 sequences are SEHNR and FQNEAQ (reference sequence). V shed 5 bases and J shed 6 bases, with 13 bases lying between them. CDR3 nucleotides: TGTGCCAGCAGCCCCCCCCTAGACGCCGGGGAGCTGTTTTTT. Amino acids: CASSPPLDAGELFF.

V usage is TRBV24-1 and J usage is TRBJ1-5, with D hard to call. This CDR3 contains 13 residues. V lost 7 bases, J lost 5 bases, and 11 bases lay in between. Per germline, CDR1 KGHDR and CDR2 SFDVKD. CDR3 residues: CATRKTDYQPQHF. The DNA of the CDR3 is TGTGCCACCAGAAAGACGGACTATCAGCCCCAGCATTTT.

The chain carries TRBV5-4 and TRBJ2-2, with D uncertain. The V gene's germline CDR1 is SGHNT and CDR2 YYREEE (reference sequence). This CDR3 is 13 amino acids long. V lost 4 bases and J lost 1, with 5 bases in between. CDR3 sequence (DNA): TGTGCCAGCAGCCTGAAGAACACCGGGGAGCTGTTTTTT. Its translation: CASSLKNTGELFF.

The V gene is TRBV3-1 (or the pseudogene TRBV3-2), the J gene TRBJ2-3; 14 positions match TRBD2. V dropped 0 bases and J dropped 6; count of bases not matched to a gene: 8. Germline V gene lookup returns CDR1 LGHDT and CDR2 YNNKEL (reference sequence). The CDR3 totals 18 residues. The CDR3, as DNA: TGTGCCAGCAGCCAAGATCAGGGACTAGCGGGGGAGTGGGATACGCAGTATTTT. Its translation: CASSQDQGLAGEWDTQYF.

The chain has TRBV4-1 and TRBJ2-1, with D perhaps matching TRBD2 (6 bases). Germline V gene data show CDR1 as MGHRA and CDR2 as YSYEKL. The CDR3 consists of 18 residues. With 0 bases removed from V and 6 bases from J, the gap between germline ends came to 21 bases. This CDR3 reads CASSQDARGIRGSNEQFF. The CDR3 DNA reads TGCGCCAGCAGCCAAGATGCCCGGGGGATCCGTGGGAGCAATGAGCAGTTCTTC.

The chain joins TRBV5-4 to TRBJ2-7, with no clear D. The CDR3 runs to 13 residues. Germline V gene data show CDR1 as SGHNT and CDR2 as YYREEE (reference sequence). Trimming stripped 5 bases from V and 7 bases from J, with 16 bases between. CDR3 bases: TGTGCCAGCAGTTACCTGCCGGGTTGGGAGCAGTACGTC. Amino acid sequence: CASSYLPGWEQYV.

The rearrangement links TRBV29-1 to TRBJ2-3; D ambiguous. Germline assignment: CDR1 SQVTM and CDR2 ANQGSEA. The ends were cut back, 2 bases at V and 4 bases at J, with 10 bases in the middle. There are 13 residues in the CDR3. CDR3 DNA: TGCAGCGTTGAATACACAGCCTCAGATACGCAGTATTTT. This encodes CSVEYTASDTQYF.

V and J are TRBV11-3 and TRBJ2-3; D not certain. V was shortened by 1 base and J by 4 bases, with 15 bases between the two germline ends. The length of the CDR3 is 16 residues. From germline, CDR1 is SGHNT and CDR2 YENEEA. CDR3 protein: CASSLGGRVYSDTQYF. The CDR3 DNA is TGTGCCAGCAGCTTAGGGGGTCGTGTATACTCAGATACGCAGTATTTT.